The present T cell receptor (beta chain) was sequenced within a study of T-cell reconstitution after alpha-beta-depleted transplantation in children. The germline CDR1 and CDR2 sequences are KGHDR and SFDVKD. After removal of 5 bases from V and 4 bases from J, the junction contained 1 base not matched to a gene. This CDR3 is 14 amino acids long. Broader study findings: As was reported, about two months after transplant, alpha-beta T cells came from several hundred expanded graft clones. Most T-cell counts and diversity one year after the transplant came from T cells that were newly produced.

Concerning this clonotype itself: The target antigen is unknown.

Construction of the TCRbeta library involved unique molecular identifiers. TCRdb reanalysed the PCR reads using MiXCR and keeps one entry per CDR3 protein. This sample has approximately 300,000 distinct CDR3 sequences, with roughly 7.8% found just once. The chain uses TRBV24-1 and TRBJ1-5, with TRBD1 identical over 10 bases. The sequence derives from a female patient aged 2-15 years who had a stem cell transplant for Fanconi anemia, so the T cells may come from the graft donor. The material was peripheral blood, obtained 360 days after TCRalphabeta/CD19-depleted stem cell transplant. The CDR3 nucleotides read TGTGCCACCAGTGCGGGACAGGGGAATCAGCCCCAGCATTTT. Amino acid sequence: CATSAGQGNQPQHF.